These T cell receptor beta chains were read from a single sample in a study of cytomegalovirus exposure and HLA in healthy donors. The protocol was immunoSEQ multiplex PCR, while the TCRdb copy is restricted to in-frame clones and leaves out a portion. Among 150,000 to 200,000 clones listed, 75% to 80% were seen once. Material: PBMCs. Every receptor here comes from a man aged 45-60 years in good health and CMV-seropositive. The CDR3 runs from the conserved cysteine through the conserved F or W. The order of the fields is J gene, clone size, V gene, CDR3 protein. The size entry is marked missing in some rows and otherwise reads once, few, many or a size class.

TRBJ2-7 . TRBV28 CASSFLAGGTYEQYF
TRBJ2-1 once TRBV7-9 CSSSLNGVRGGQFF
TRBJ1-2 . TRBV2 CASSEGARGSFYGYTF
TRBJ1-5 . TRBV7-2 CASSPGTGVGYSNQPQHF
TRBJ1-5 . TRBV30 CAWSGDPGLSSQPQHF
TRBJ2-7 . TRBV4-1 CASSRAGEQYF
TRBJ2-3 . TRBV29-1 CSVEQGAPSYTDTQYF
TRBJ1-6 . TRBV6-6 CASGIGGSYNSPLHF
TRBJ1-6 . TRBV5-4 CASSPDRGRLSYNSPLHF
TRBJ1-1 . TRBV5-5 CASSQDDLRAGGWTEAFF
TRBJ1-2 . TRBV20-1 CSAPGTGGYTF
TRBJ1-1 . TRBV6-1 CASSDQGAMGTEAFF
TRBJ2-3 . TRBV14 CASSPRLAGGATQYF
TRBJ2-7 . TRBV7-9 CASSTRQDYEQYF
TRBJ2-7 . TRBV4-1 CASSQDGTGDEQYF
TRBJ2-2 . TRBV11-3 CASTGPGAGELFF
TRBJ1-3 few TRBV5-5 CASSRDSGRLGNTIYF
TRBJ1-6 . TRBV5-6 CASSLTATNSPLHF
TRBJ2-2 few TRBV5-1 CASSPGLATGELFF
TRBJ1-1 once TRBV6-1 CASSEDSSFEAFF
TRBJ2-7 . TRBV7-2 CASSLGSSLAYEQYF
TRBJ2-1 . TRBV27 CASLHIQGDNEQFF
TRBJ2-7 . TRBV28 CASSRRGTGTNEQYF
TRBJ1-6 . TRBV9 CASSSGGTSSYNSPLHF
TRBJ1-6 . TRBV7-9 CASSLSGHNSPLHF
TRBJ1-1 . TRBV5-1 CASSEQNTEAFF
TRBJ1-2 . TRBV14 CASSGGNRAYGYTF
TRBJ1-5 . TRBV6-1 CASSGTANQPQHF
TRBJ2-5 . TRBV7-2 CASSSGGPETQYF